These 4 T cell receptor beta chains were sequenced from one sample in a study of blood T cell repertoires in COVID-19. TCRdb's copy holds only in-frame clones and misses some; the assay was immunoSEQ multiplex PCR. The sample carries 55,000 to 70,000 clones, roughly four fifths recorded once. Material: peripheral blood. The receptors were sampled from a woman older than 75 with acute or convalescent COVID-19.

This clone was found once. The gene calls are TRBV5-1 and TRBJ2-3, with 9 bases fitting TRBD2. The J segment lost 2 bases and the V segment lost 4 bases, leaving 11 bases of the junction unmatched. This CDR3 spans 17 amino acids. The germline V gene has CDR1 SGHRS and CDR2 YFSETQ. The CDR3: CASSPPVAGADTDTQYF. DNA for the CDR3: TGCGCCAGCAGCCCACCAGTAGCGGGGGCCGACACAGATACGCAGTATTTT.

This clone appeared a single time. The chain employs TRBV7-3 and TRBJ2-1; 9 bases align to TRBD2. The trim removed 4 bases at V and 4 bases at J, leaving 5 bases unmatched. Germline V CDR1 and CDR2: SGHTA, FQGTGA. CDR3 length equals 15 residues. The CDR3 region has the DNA TGTGCCAGCAGCTCTAGCGGGGAAGAGTACAATGAGCAGTTCTTC. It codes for CASSSSGEEYNEQFF.

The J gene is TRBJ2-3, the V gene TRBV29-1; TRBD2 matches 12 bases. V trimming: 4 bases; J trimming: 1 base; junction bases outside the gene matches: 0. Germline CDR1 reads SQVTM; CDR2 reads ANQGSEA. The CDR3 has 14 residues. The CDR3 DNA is TGCAGCGTTGGACTAGCGGGAGGCACAGATACGCAGTATTTT. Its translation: CSVGLAGGTDTQYF.

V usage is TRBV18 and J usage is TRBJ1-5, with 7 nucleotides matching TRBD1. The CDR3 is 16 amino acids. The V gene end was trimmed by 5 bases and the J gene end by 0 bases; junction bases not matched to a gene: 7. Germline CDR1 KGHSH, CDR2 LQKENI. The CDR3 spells CASSLGTVYSNQPQHF. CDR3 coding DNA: TGTGCCAGCTCATTGGGGACAGTCTATAGCAATCAGCCCCAGCATTTT.